This T cell receptor (beta chain) was captured by sequencing in a study of T-cell memory formation after mild COVID-19. Constant-segment-primed 5'RACE gave TCR alpha and TCR beta cDNA libraries with sample barcodes and UMIs. TCRdb independently ran MiXCR on the 5' RACE reads; one entry per CDR3 protein. There are about 360,000 distinct CDR3 sequences in the sample; roughly an eighth occur only once, and under 25% lies in the top ten. General study points: There was a balanced CD4/CD8 profile in clones contracting day 15 to 85, and later expanders leaned CD4+. Mostly located in CM and EM were contracting CD4+ clones, with contracting CD8+ clones located in EMRA.

The J segment lost 1 base and the V segment lost 0 bases, leaving 3 bases of the junction unmatched. Germline V gene sequence: CDR1 MGHRA, CDR2 YSYEKL. The CDR3 is made up of 15 amino acids. This clonotype turned up a few times. Its antigen is still unknown. The genes are TRBV4-1 and TRBJ2-7, with 7 bases that match TRBD1. This clonotype was obtained from a man aged 18 to 30 who had mild COVID-19 (a few samples of this study predate the infection). Cell type and time point are not known. The sequencing input was PBMCs or a T cell subset sorted from them (not recorded which). The CDR3 sequence is CASSQEGDSSYEQYF. Here the CDR3 DNA reads TGCGCCAGCAGCCAAGAGGGGGACAGTTCCTACGAGCAGTACTTC.